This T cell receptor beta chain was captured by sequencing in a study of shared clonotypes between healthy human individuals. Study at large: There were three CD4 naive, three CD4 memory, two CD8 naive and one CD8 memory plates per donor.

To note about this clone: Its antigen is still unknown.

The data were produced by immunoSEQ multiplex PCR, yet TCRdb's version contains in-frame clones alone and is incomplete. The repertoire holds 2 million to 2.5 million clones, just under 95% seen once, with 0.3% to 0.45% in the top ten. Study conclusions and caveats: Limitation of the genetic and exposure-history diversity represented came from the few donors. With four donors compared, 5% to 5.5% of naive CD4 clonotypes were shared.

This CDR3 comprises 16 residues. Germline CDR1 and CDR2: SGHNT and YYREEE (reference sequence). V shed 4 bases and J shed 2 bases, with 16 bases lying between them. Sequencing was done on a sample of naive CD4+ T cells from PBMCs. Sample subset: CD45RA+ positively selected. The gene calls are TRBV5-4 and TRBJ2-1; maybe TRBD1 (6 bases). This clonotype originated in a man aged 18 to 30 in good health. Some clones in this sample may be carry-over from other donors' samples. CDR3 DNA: TGTGCCAGCAGCCCGAGAGACAGGTCAACCTACAATGAGCAGTTCTTC. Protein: CASSPRDRSTYNEQFF.